The clone carrying this TCR beta chain occurred a few times. Its target is not known. This sample is drawn from a study of human T cells and chemical hapten exposure. The time point is: pre-sensitization, week 0. Documented treatment: therapeutic diphenylcyclopropenone sensitization with weekly scalp DPC. Per germline, CDR1 LGHDT and CDR2 YNNKEL (reference sequence). The ends were cut back, 1 base at V and 4 bases at J, with 13 bases in the middle. CDR3 length equals 15 residues. Study findings and constraints: There were significantly more large CDR3 similarity clusters among expanded TCRs than among controls.

In TCRdb, the RACE reads were re-called with MiXCR into one record per CDR3 protein. The sample holds around 300,000 distinct CDR3 sequences, approximately 5% seen once. The sequencing used whole blood, collected in connection with sensitization to the hapten diphenylcyclopropenone (DPC). This TCR came from a woman under 30 with alopecia areata. Some clones in this sample may be carry-over from other donors' samples. The chain has TRBV3-1 and TRBJ1-2; D perhaps matches TRBD1 (6 bases). Written as DNA, the CDR3 is TGTGCCAGCAGCCAAGGGACCAGGGGTGGCTATGGCTACACCTTC. Translating it yields CASSQGTRGGYGYTF.